The present TCR beta chain was sequenced within a study of breast tumors, draining lymph nodes, adjacent tissues. Study findings and constraints: Luminal-like breast cancer showed significantly higher tumor–nontumor repertoire similarity than basal-like. Data only fit, rather than demonstrated, lymph node origin of most tumor T cells. Tumors had less TCR diversity than lymph nodes, more than nontumor tissue. Findings are consistent with lymph node origin and intratumoral expansion of most tumor T cells.

This clonotype was counted once. Its target is not known. V lost 3 bases, J lost 6 bases, and 20 bases lay in between. This CDR3 contains 16 residues. Germline CDR1 MGHRA, CDR2 YSYEKL. Each CDR3 protein is one row after TCRdb ran MiXCR on the multiplex PCR reads. Here the sample spans more than 80,000 distinct CDR3 sequences, more than 25% being singletons. Breast cancer patients provided tissue from their axillary draining lymph nodes. The chain combines TRBV4-1 with TRBJ2-5; TRBD1 is a possible D gene (6 bases). Sequenced: axillary lymph node tissue. This clonotype was obtained from a female donor with breast cancer. Some clones in this sample may be carry-over from other donors' samples. CDR3: CASSQEVGTREKTQYF. CDR3 bases: TGCGCCAGCAGCCAGGAGGTCGGGACAAGGGAAAAGACCCAGTACTTC.